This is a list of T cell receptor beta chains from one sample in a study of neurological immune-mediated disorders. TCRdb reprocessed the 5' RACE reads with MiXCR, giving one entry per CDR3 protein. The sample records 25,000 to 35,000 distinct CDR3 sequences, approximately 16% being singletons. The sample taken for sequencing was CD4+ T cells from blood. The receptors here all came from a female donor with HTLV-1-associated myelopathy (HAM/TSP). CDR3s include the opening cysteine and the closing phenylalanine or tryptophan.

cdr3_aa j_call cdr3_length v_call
CASSFRDETQYF TRBJ2-5 12 TRBV28
CASSQDRDRGHYEQYF TRBJ2-7 16 TRBV4-1
CASRTSGGAETQYF TRBJ2-5 14 TRBV27
CASSASGLRLDTQYF TRBJ2-3 15 TRBV7-8
CSATGGGSVEQYF TRBJ2-7 13 TRBV29-1
CASSYRQGAANVLTF TRBJ2-6 15 TRBV6-6
CASSLVGHTGELFF TRBJ2-2 14 TRBV7-2
CVTNDWGGKRDTWELFF TRBJ2-2 17 TRBV15
CAWSGGFQETQYF TRBJ2-5 13 TRBV30
CAISEWRDSYEQYF TRBJ2-7 14 TRBV10-3